In this sample, the clone carrying this T cell receptor (beta chain) turned up a few times. These data come from a study of naive and memory T cell subsets. Both TRBC1 and TRBC2 were covered by a beta constant-region primer of two equimolar oligonucleotides. The ligated cDNA underwent four PCR rounds using SP2 and nested alpha and beta constant-region primers. Via MiXCR, TCRdb re-called the UMI-ligation and nested PCR reads, giving one row per CDR3 protein. Here the sample spans 95,000 to 150,000 distinct CDR3 sequences, 36% being singletons. CMV status came from CD4+ T cell IFNgamma after overnight CMV lysate stimulation of fresh PBMCs. Input material: central memory CD4+ T cells from blood. This sequence was found in a human donor in good health.

CDR3 DNA sequence: TGCAGTGCTATAGTGCAGGCCTACGAGCAGTACTTC. Translating it yields CSAIVQAYEQYF. The gene calls are TRBV20-1 and TRBJ2-7; D gene ambiguous. Germline CDR1 is DFQATT and CDR2 is SNEGSKA (reference sequence). The CDR3 length is 12 residues. Trimming took off 4 bases at V and 2 bases at J, with 9 bases between the two ends.